The rows below give T cell receptor beta chains drawn from one sample of a study of T cells after yellow fever vaccination. Via MiXCR, TCRdb re-called the 5' RACE reads, giving one row per CDR3 protein. In the table there are 300,000 to 450,000 distinct CDR3 sequences, under 7.5% of which are singletons. The sequencing here drew on PBMCs, taken 5 days after the yellow fever booster vaccination. All receptors come from a man under 40 who received the YFV17D yellow fever vaccine. The CDR3 runs from the conserved cysteine through the conserved F or W. D genes are given only for firm matches. Size values are once, few and many counts, or a class for expanded clones, and some rows have none.

TRBJ2-4	-	-	TRBV7-2	CASSGGAELAKNIQYF	TGTGCCAGCAGCGGGGGGGCTGAGTTAGCCAAAAACATTCAGTACTTC
TRBJ1-1	-	-	TRBV12-3/TRBV12-4	CVSGIRDSNTEAFF	TGTGTCAGCGGGATCAGGGATTCGAACACTGAAGCTTTCTTT
TRBJ2-1	many	-	TRBV11-2	CASSLDYFGEQFF	TGTGCCAGCAGCTTAGATTACTTTGGTGAGCAGTTCTTC
TRBJ1-1	few	-	TRBV19	CASTYRGAEEAFF	TGTGCCAGTACCTATAGAGGGGCGGAGGAAGCTTTCTTT
TRBJ2-4	many	TRBD2	TRBV7-2	CASSPIAGSIAKNIQYF	TGTGCCAGCAGCCCAATAGCGGGTTCAATAGCCAAAAACATTCAGTACTTC
TRBJ2-1	many	-	TRBV29-1	CSVGGITYNEQFF	TGCAGCGTTGGGGGCATTACCTACAATGAGCAGTTCTTC
TRBJ2-3	-	-	TRBV5-1	CASSLVGSSATDTQYF	TGCGCCAGCAGCTTGGTAGGCTCTTCTGCGACAGATACGCAGTATTTT
TRBJ2-7	many	-	TRBV21-1	CASSKGTGPPYEQYF	TGTGCCAGCAGCAAAGGGACGGGGCCGCCCTACGAGCAGTACTTC
TRBJ2-1	few	-	TRBV12-5	CASGLPRTSRYMDEQFF	TGTGCTAGTGGGCTGCCGAGGACTTCCCGATATATGGATGAGCAGTTCTTC
TRBJ2-1	-	-	TRBV7-2	CASSFNKDEQFF	TGTGCCAGCAGCTTCAACAAGGATGAGCAGTTCTTC
TRBJ2-4	few	-	TRBV20-1	CSARDPLLGPKNIQYF	TGCAGTGCTAGAGACCCTCTCTTGGGGCCCAAAAACATTCAGTACTTC
TRBJ2-7	few	TRBD2	TRBV12-3/TRBV12-4	CASSLALGGRAQQYF	TGTGCCAGCAGTTTAGCGCTTGGCGGGAGGGCCCAGCAGTACTTC
TRBJ2-1	-	-	TRBV30	CAWTAGPGNEQFF	TGTGCCTGGACCGCGGGACCGGGCAATGAGCAGTTCTTC
TRBJ2-4	-	-	TRBV18	CASSPSQPKNIQYF	TGTGCCAGCTCACCAAGCCAACCCAAAAACATTCAGTACTTC
TRBJ1-5	few	-	TRBV7-8	CASSLSDGTQPQHF	TGTGCCAGCAGCTTAAGTGATGGGACTCAGCCCCAGCATTTT
TRBJ2-3	-	-	TRBV20-1	CSALELTMTTDTQYF	TGCAGTGCCCTTGAATTGACTATGACCACAGATACGCAGTATTTT
TRBJ2-2	-	-	TRBV3-1	CASSQDHLAGSGELFF	TGTGCCAGCAGCCAAGATCACCTAGCCGGGTCCGGGGAGCTGTTTTTT
TRBJ2-2	-	-	TRBV9	CASSVGSGLGNTGELFF	TGTGCCAGCAGCGTAGGGTCGGGGCTGGGTAACACCGGGGAGCTGTTTTTT
TRBJ2-3	few	-	TRBV14	CASSQALRVTDTQYF	TGTGCCAGCAGCCAAGCCTTAAGAGTCACAGATACGCAGTATTTT
TRBJ1-1	-	TRBD1	TRBV7-2	CASSQISTGTGGRAFF	TGTGCCAGCAGCCAGATTAGTACCGGGACAGGAGGAAGAGCTTTCTTT
TRBJ1-2	few	-	TRBV15	CATSRAMSANYGYTF	TGTGCCACCAGCAGAGCCATGTCAGCTAACTATGGCTACACCTTC
TRBJ2-7	-	TRBD2	TRBV29-1	CSVAPSGPTYEQYF	TGCAGCGTTGCCCCTAGCGGGCCCACCTACGAGCAGTACTTC
TRBJ2-3	many	-	TRBV4-2	CASSQNSLGGTDTQYF	TGTGCCAGCAGCCAAAATTCACTGGGTGGCACAGATACGCAGTATTTT
TRBJ2-7	few	-	TRBV20-1	CSARASSPITEQYF	TGCAGTGCTAGAGCTTCGTCCCCTATTACCGAGCAGTACTTC
TRBJ2-4	-	-	TRBV20-1	CSASRGAKNIQYF	TGCAGTGCCTCCAGGGGCGCCAAAAACATTCAGTACTTC
TRBJ2-7	few	TRBD2	TRBV6-6	CASGGVYEQYF	TGTGCCAGCGGGGGGGTTTACGAGCAGTACTTC
TRBJ2-2	many	TRBD2	TRBV13	CATSAGAGELFF	TGTGCCACCTCAGCGGGAGCCGGGGAGCTGTTTTTT
TRBJ2-1	few	-	TRBV10-3	CAITPGQKDNEQFF	TGTGCCATCACCCCGGGACAAAAAGACAATGAGCAGTTCTTC
TRBJ2-3	few	-	TRBV29-1	CSVARGRGRRTDTQYF	TGCAGCGTTGCGCGGGGCAGGGGCCGGAGAACAGATACGCAGTATTTT
TRBJ2-1	many	-	TRBV7-9	CAASSPSREQFF	TGTGCCGCCAGCAGCCCTTCCCGTGAGCAGTTCTTC
TRBJ2-7	few	-	TRBV12-3/TRBV12-4	CASTPGTLSYEQYF	TGTGCCAGCACCCCCGGGACACTCTCCTACGAGCAGTACTTC
TRBJ2-2	many	-	TRBV5-1	CASSPYYLETGELFF	TGCGCCAGCAGCCCTTACTACCTCGAGACCGGGGAGCTGTTTTTT